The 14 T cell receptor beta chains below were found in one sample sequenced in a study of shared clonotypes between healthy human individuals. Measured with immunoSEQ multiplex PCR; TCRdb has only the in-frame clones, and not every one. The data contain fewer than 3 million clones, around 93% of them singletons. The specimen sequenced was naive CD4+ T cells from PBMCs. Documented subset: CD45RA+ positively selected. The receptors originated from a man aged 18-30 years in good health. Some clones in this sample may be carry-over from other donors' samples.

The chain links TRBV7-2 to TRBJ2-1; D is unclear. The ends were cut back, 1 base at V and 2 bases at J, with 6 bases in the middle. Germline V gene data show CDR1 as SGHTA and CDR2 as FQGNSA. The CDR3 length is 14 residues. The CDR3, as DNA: TGTGCCAGCAGCTTAGATCAACCCTACAATGAGCAGTTCTTC. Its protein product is CASSLDQPYNEQFF.

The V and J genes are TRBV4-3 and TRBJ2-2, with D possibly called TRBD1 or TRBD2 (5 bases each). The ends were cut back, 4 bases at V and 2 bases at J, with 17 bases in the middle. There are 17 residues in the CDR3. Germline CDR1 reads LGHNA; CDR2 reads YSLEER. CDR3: CASSLKGSRLNTGELFF. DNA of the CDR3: TGCGCCAGCAGCCTCAAGGGGAGTCGGCTCAACACCGGGGAGCTGTTTTTT.

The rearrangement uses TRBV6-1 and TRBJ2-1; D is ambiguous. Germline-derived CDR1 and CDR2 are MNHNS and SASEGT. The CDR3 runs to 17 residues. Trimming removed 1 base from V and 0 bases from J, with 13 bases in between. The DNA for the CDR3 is TGTGCCAGCAGTGAAGTACGGAGCGTTCGCTCCTACAATGAGCAGTTCTTC. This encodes CASSEVRSVRSYNEQFF.

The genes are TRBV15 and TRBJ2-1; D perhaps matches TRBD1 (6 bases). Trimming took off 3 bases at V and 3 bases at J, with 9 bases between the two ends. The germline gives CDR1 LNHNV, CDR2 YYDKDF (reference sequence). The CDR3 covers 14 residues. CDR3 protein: CATSSDRFYNEQFF. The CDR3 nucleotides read TGTGCCACCAGCAGCGACAGGTTCTACAATGAGCAGTTCTTC.

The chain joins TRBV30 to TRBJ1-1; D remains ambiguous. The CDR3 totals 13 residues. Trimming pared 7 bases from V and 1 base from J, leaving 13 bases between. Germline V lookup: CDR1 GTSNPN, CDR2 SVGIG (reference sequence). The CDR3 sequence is CASPGNANTEAFF. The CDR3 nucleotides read TGTGCCTCCCCGGGCAACGCGAACACTGAAGCTTTCTTT.

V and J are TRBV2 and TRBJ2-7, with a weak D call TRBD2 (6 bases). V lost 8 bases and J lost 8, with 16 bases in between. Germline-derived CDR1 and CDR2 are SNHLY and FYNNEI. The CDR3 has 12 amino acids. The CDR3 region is CASGGLLNQQYF. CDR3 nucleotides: TGTGCCAGCGGGGGACTCCTCAATCAGCAGTACTTC.

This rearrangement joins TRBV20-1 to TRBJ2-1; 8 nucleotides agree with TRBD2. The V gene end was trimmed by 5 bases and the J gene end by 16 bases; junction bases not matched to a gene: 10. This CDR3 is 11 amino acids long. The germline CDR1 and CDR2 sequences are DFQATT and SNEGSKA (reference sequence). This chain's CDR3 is CSALPLAGKFF. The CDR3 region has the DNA TGCAGTGCTTTGCCTCTAGCGGGTAAATTCTTC.

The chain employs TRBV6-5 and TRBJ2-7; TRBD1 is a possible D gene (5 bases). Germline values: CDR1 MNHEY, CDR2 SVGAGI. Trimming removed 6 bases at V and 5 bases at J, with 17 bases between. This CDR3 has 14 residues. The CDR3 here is CASRNPTGSHEQYF. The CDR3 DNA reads TGTGCCAGCAGAAACCCTACAGGTTCCCACGAGCAGTACTTC.

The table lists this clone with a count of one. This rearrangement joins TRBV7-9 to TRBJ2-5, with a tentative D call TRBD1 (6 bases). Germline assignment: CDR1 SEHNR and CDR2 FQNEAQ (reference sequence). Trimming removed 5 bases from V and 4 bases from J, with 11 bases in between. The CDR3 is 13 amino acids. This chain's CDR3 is CASSRTGRETQYF. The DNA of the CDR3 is TGTGCCAGCAGCCGAACAGGGAGAGAGACCCAGTACTTC.

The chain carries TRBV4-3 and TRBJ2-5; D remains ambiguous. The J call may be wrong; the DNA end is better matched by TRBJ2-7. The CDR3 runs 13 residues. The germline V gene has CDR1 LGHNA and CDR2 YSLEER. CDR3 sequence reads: CASSAVPEGEQYF. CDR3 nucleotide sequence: TGCGCCAGCAGCGCCGTTCCAGAAGGCGAGCAGTACTTC.

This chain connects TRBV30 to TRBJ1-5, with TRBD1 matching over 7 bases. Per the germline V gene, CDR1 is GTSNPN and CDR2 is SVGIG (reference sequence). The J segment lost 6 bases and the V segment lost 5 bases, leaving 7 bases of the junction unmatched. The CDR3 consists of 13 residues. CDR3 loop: CAWSGTEGQPQHF. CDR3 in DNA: TGTGCCTGGTCGGGGACAGAGGGTCAGCCCCAGCATTTT.

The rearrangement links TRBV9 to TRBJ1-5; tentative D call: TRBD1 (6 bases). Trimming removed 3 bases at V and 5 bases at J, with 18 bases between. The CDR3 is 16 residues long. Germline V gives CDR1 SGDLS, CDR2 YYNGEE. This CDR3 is CASSGRDMTSHQPQHF. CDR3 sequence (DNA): TGTGCCAGCAGCGGGCGGGACATGACTTCACATCAGCCCCAGCATTTT.

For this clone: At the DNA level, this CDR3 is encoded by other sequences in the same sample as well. Written as DNA, the CDR3 is TGTGCCAGCAGTTACTCGGGCAGGGATGGCTACACCTTC. Translated, it gives CASSYSGRDGYTF. The V call is TRBV6-5, the J call TRBJ1-2, with D possibly being TRBD1 (5 bases). CDR3 length: 13 amino acids. V gave up 0 bases and J gave up 6 bases, with 8 bases separating them. From germline, CDR1 is MNHEY and CDR2 SVGAGI.

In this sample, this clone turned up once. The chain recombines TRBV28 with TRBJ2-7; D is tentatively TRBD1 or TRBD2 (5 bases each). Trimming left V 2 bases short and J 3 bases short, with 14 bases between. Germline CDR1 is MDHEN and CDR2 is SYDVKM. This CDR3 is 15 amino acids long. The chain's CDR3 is CASSLPGPVDYEQYF. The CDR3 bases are TGTGCCAGCAGTTTACCGGGGCCGGTTGACTACGAGCAGTACTTC.